The source of this T cell receptor beta chain is a study of glioma-infiltrating T cells (dated by TCRdb to the mid-2010s). A note on the overall study: Low-grade gliomas were WHO grade II oligodendrogliomas or astrocytomas, and glioblastomas were WHO grade IV tumors sampled at initial rather than recurrent diagnosis. Dexamethasone was administered to glioma patients for six or fewer days before surgery. The sequencing target for blood libraries was about 4- to 11-fold coverage of roughly 980,000 peripheral T cells. Sequencing of TCR alpha- and beta-chain repertoires was performed on glioma tissue, on non-neoplastic brain tissue, and on matched peripheral blood mononuclear cells. Each tissue-infiltrating repertoire was compared with the same patient's peripheral blood repertoire to measure divergence between tissue and blood T-cell populations. The paired cohort comprised three low-grade glioma patients, roughly 8 primary glioblastoma patients and three non-glioma patients contributing non-neoplastic brain tissue.

What the research found in general, with its limitations: Only a very small number of CDR3 sequences turned up in both tissue and blood, a result put down to high CDR3 diversity combined with limited sampling. The group comparisons were based on small numbers of patients: three non-neoplastic, three low-grade glioma and seven to nine glioblastoma patients. Patients with low tissue-blood divergence were marked by a signature set of shared blood CDR3 motifs, and this signature set was depleted in highly divergent patients. VJ-independent divergence between tissue and blood was found to be below expectation in non-neoplastic patients but above expectation in all gliomas, particularly low-grade gliomas.

Concerning this clonotype: Its antigen is still unknown. No quality values exist for individual bases; no much larger clone is one base distant.

Immediately after resection, surgical brain or tumor specimens were cryofrozen in liquid nitrogen, with peripheral blood cells collected concurrently. V loses 8 bases, J loses 2 bases, and the germline ends lie 12 bases apart. Including the terminal cysteine and phenylalanine, the CDR3 comprises 13 residues. Only the CDR3 DNA stays, 39 bases, in frame from base 1. CDR1 and CDR2 are read off the germline V gene (reference sequence) as SEHNR and FQNEAQ. TCR alpha and beta CDR3 regions were amplified with the iRepertoire nested amplicon-rescue multiplex PCR (arm-PCR) platform from RNA. One-step reverse transcription and amplification used roughly 95-450 ng of tissue mRNA or PBMC total RNA as input. Following bead purification, Illumina adapters were added through a secondary multiplex PCR, and the libraries were then gel-purified between 200 and 400 bp. Demultiplexing relied on internal 6-nucleotide barcodes carried by the libraries. Sequencing of libraries was performed on an Illumina MiSeq with 2x220 or 2x250 nucleotide paired-end reads. The paper's processing steps were these. Paired reads were merged with FLASH 1.2.11 and aligned to the GRCh37 human genome with BWA-MEM before extracting TRA and TRB reads. For V and J assignment, an IMGT-derived reference of cassette sequences and CDR3 motifs that included pseudogenes was used. Reads were translated in three frames, and productive CDR3s were defined by a C…FGXG motif without stop codons. Clonotypes were defined as unique combinations of V-J cassette pair and CDR3 amino acid sequence. Reads were filtered by Hamming distance, with the threshold set by the sequence error rate of each sample in mapped regions. The public reads were reprocessed in TCRdb via fastp at Q25 and MiXCR, keeping in-frame beta chains. Each entry merges the rows of one CDR3 protein and shows their most common DNA and genes. These V and J calls are TCRdb output, not the study's own analysis. The sample contains more than 300,000 distinct CDR3 sequences, about 40% of them found a single time. The ten biggest clones cover around 12% of the sample.

This TCR was sampled from a human donor with low-grade glioma or glioblastoma, undergoing nonglioma brain surgery, or in good health (not recorded which). Recombination joined TRBV7-9 with TRBJ1-2; no D gene can be assigned with confidence. The sample comprised glioma tissue, nonneoplastic brain tissue, or PBMCs (not recorded which). The CDR3 has the sequence CASGRTNNYGYTF. The sequenced DNA is TGTGCCAGCGGACGGACGAACAACTATGGCTACACCTTC.